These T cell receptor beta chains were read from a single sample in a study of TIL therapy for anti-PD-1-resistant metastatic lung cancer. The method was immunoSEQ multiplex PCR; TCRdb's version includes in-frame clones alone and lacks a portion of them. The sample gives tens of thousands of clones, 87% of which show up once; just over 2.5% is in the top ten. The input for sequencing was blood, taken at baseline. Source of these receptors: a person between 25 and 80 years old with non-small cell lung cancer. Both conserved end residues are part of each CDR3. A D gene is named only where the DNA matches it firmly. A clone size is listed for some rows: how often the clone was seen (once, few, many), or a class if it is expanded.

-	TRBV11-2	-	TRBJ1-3	TGTGCCAGCAGCGCAACAGACACCTATGCCGGCTCTGGAAACACCATATATTTT	CASSATDTYAGSGNTIYF
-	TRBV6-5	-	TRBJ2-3	TGTGCCAGCAGCCTTGGGGGCACAGATACGCAGTATTTT	CASSLGGTDTQYF
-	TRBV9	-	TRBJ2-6	TGTGCCAGCAGCGGCCAACAGGGCCGCTCTGGGGCCAACGTCCTGACTTTC	CASSGQQGRSGANVLTF
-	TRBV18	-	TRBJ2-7	TGTGCCAGCTCACCACCGGACTTGGGGCGGGGATACGAGCAGTACTTC	CASSPPDLGRGYEQYF
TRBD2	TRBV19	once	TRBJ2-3	TGTGCCAGTTCCTGGGGGAGGGCCGCGTATTTT	CASSWGRAAYF
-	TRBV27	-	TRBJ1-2	TGTGCCAGCAGTTTCGGCTCTCTCTATGGCTACACCTTC	CASSFGSLYGYTF
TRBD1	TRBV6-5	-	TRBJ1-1	TGTGCCAGCAGGGACAGGCAGTGGACTGAAGCTTTCTTT	CASRDRQWTEAFF
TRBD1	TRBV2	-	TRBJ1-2	TGTGCCAGCAGTGCCGAGACAGGGGTGGGCTACACCTTC	CASSAETGVGYTF
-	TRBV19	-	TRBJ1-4	TGTGCCAGTAGCCTTATGGAACCGGGACCAACTAATGAAAAACTGTTTTTT	CASSLMEPGPTNEKLFF
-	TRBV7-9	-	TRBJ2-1	TGTGCCAGCGGGGGACTTGCTGAGCAGTTCTTC	CASGGLAEQFF
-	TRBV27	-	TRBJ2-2	TGTGCCAGCAGTTTCATTAACACCGGGGAGCTGTTTTTT	CASSFINTGELFF
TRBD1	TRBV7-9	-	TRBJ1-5	TGTGCCATCGCCGGGACAGTGAGCAATCAGCCCCAGCATTTT	CAIAGTVSNQPQHF
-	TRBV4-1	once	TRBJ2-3	TGCGCCAGCAGCCAAGATTCTCCCGGGGGTTGGGGGACCACGCAGTATTTT	CASSQDSPGGWGTTQYF
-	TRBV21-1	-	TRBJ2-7	TGTGCCAGCAGCAAAGCTCCTAGTGCCTCTTACTACGAGCAGTACTTC	CASSKAPSASYYEQYF
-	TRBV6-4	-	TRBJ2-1	TGTGCCAGCAAGAGACCTATGGGTAGTGAGCAGTTCTTC	CASKRPMGSEQFF
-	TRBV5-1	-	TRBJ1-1	TGCGCCAGCAGCTTGGGCGGGGTCGACACTGAAGCTTTCTTT	CASSLGGVDTEAFF
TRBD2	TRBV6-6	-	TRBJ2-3	TGTGCCAGCAGTTACCCTAGCGGGCCCACAGATACGCAGTATTTT	CASSYPSGPTDTQYF
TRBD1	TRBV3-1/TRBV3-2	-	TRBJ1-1	TGTGCCAGCAGCCAGTCTTCAGGGGGCACTGAAGCTTTCTTT	CASSQSSGGTEAFF
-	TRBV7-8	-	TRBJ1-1	TGTGCCAGCAGCCCGGCGGGGACCGTGAACACTGAAGCTTTCTTT	CASSPAGTVNTEAFF
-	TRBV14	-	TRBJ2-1	TGTGCCAGCAGCCCCCGACTCAACTACAATGAGCAGTTCTTC	CASSPRLNYNEQFF
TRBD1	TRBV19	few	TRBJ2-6	TGTGCCAGTAGTATAGGAGAGGGGGCGTATTCTGGGGCCAACGTCCTGACTTTC	CASSIGEGAYSGANVLTF
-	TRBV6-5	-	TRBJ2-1	TGTGCCAGCAGTACGACAGAGAGGGATGAGCAGTTCTTC	CASSTTERDEQFF
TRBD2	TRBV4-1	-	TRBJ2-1	TGCGCCAGCAGCCAAGTCGGACTAGCGGGAGGCCCGTCCAATGAGCAGTTCTTC	CASSQVGLAGGPSNEQFF
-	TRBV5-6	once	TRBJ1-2	TGTGCCAGCAGCTTGCTCAGTCCTATGAAGCTGGATGGCTACACCTTC	CASSLLSPMKLDGYTF
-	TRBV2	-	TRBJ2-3	TGTGCCAGCAGCGGACAGTCAGATACGCAGTATTTT	CASSGQSDTQYF
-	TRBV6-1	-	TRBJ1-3	TGTGCCAGCAGTGAAGTGCCAGGCGTCTCTGGAAACACCATATATTTT	CASSEVPGVSGNTIYF
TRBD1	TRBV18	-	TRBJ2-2	TGTGCCAGCTCACGGGGGACGGGACAGTTCGCCGGGGAGCTGTTTTTT	CASSRGTGQFAGELFF
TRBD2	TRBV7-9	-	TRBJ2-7	TGTGCCAGCAGCTCCCCGACTAGCGGGAGCTATTACACCTACGAGCAGTACTTC	CASSSPTSGSYYTYEQYF
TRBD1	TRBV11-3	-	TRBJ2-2	TGTGCCAGCAGCTTAGGCGTCGGGACAGAGCTTAACACCGGGGAGCTGTTTTTT	CASSLGVGTELNTGELFF
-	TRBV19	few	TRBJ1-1	TGTGCCAGTAGTCCGTATGCCGGCGAAGGGCCTGAAGCTTTCTTT	CASSPYAGEGPEAFF
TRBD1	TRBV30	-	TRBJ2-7	TGTGCCTGGAGTACACTGACAGGGTCCTCTTCAACCGCTAACTTC	CAWSTLTGSSSTANF
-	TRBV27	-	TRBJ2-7	TGTGCCAGCAGTTTACCCGGTCCCGAGCAGTACTTC	CASSLPGPEQYF
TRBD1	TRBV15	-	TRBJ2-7	TGTGCCACCAGAGTGGACAGGGGGACGCGTGGGCAGTACTTC	CATRVDRGTRGQYF